The rows below give T cell receptor beta chains drawn from one sample of a study of cytomegalovirus exposure and HLA in healthy donors. Measured with immunoSEQ multiplex PCR; TCRdb has only the in-frame clones, and not every one. The top ten clones hold around 2% of a sample with about 130,000 clones, 80% of them seen once. Sequences were obtained from PBMCs. These receptors all stem from a man aged 25 to 45 in good health and CMV-seronegative. Each CDR3 is given with its conserved first and last residue. D genes are given only for firm matches. The listing skips clone size in some rows; elsewhere it reads once, few, many or a size class.

>TRBV28|TRBJ1-2|once|TRBD1
CASSSPGGLNYGYTF
TGTGCCAGCAGTTCTCCAGGGGGCCTAAACTATGGCTACACCTTC
>TRBV18|TRBJ1-5|.|.
CASRSEGQPQHF
TGTGCCAGCCGGAGTGAAGGACAGCCCCAGCATTTT
>TRBV6-1|TRBJ2-7|.|.
CASSEVRSSYEQYF
TGTGCCAGCAGTGAAGTGAGGAGCTCCTACGAGCAGTACTTC
>TRBV7-9|TRBJ2-5|once|.
CASRAGLQETQYF
TGTGCCAGCAGGGCGGGACTCCAAGAGACCCAGTACTTC
>TRBV28|TRBJ2-1|.|TRBD2
CASSKWTSGFYNEQFF
TGTGCCAGCAGCAAGTGGACTAGCGGGTTCTACAATGAGCAGTTCTTC
>TRBV21-1|TRBJ2-5|.|.
CASRKVLQETQYF
TGTGCCAGCAGGAAAGTACTGCAAGAGACCCAGTACTTC
>TRBV28|TRBJ2-7|.|TRBD1
CASSTPDRVNEQYF
TGTGCCAGCAGTACACCTGACAGGGTTAACGAGCAGTACTTC
>TRBV5-1|TRBJ1-2|.|.
CASSTGGGYTF
TGCGCCAGCAGCACGGGGGGCGGCTACACCTTC
>TRBV7-2|TRBJ2-1|.|TRBD2
CASTFVAGGRNEQFF
TGTGCCAGCACCTTCGTAGCGGGAGGGCGGAATGAGCAGTTCTTC
>TRBV28|TRBJ1-5|.|.
CASSPSLGPSRLNQPQHF
TGTGCCAGCAGTCCTTCGCTTGGCCCAAGCAGGCTCAATCAGCCCCAGCATTTT
>TRBV18|TRBJ2-7|.|TRBD2
CASSPYPGTSGTEQYF
TGTGCCAGCTCACCATACCCCGGGACTAGCGGAACCGAGCAGTACTTC
>TRBV7-2|TRBJ2-6|once|TRBD1
CASSFRTGVLSGANVLTF
TGTGCCAGCAGCTTTAGGACAGGGGTTCTCTCTGGGGCCAACGTCCTGACTTTC
>TRBV10-2|TRBJ2-3|.|.
CASMRADTQYF
TGCGCCAGCATGAGGGCAGATACGCAGTATTTT
>TRBV5-1|TRBJ2-1|.|.
CASSLETSEQFF
TGCGCCAGCAGCTTGGAAACGAGTGAGCAGTTCTTC
>TRBV19|TRBJ1-1|.|.
CASRVYPGGADTEAFF
TGTGCCAGTAGGGTCTACCCGGGGGGAGCCGACACTGAAGCTTTCTTT
>TRBV18|TRBJ2-1|.|TRBD2
CASSPRVVGLAGAYNEQFF
TGTGCCAGCTCACCACGGGTTGTCGGACTAGCGGGAGCATACAATGAGCAGTTCTTC
>TRBV5-1|TRBJ2-7|.|TRBD1
CASSHNLRDRGYEQYF
TGCGCCAGCAGCCATAACCTCCGGGACAGGGGCTACGAGCAGTACTTC
>TRBV28|TRBJ2-7|.|TRBD2
CASSFSGSLEQYF
TGTGCCAGCAGTTTTAGCGGGAGCTTGGAGCAGTACTTC
>TRBV9|TRBJ2-7|.|TRBD1
CASSGTGDFEQYF
TGTGCCAGCAGCGGGACAGGGGATTTCGAGCAGTACTTC
>TRBV6-1|TRBJ2-7|.|.
CASSWGLSYEQYF
TGTGCCAGCAGTTGGGGGCTTTCCTACGAGCAGTACTTC
>TRBV20-1|TRBJ1-5|.|.
CSGGLGQPQHF
TGCAGTGGGGGCCTTGGTCAGCCCCAGCATTTT
>TRBV7-2|TRBJ2-7|.|.
CASVDIALYEQYF
TGTGCCAGCGTAGACATTGCCCTATACGAGCAGTACTTC
>TRBV7-8|TRBJ2-5|.|.
CASSLARGQETQYF
TGTGCCAGCAGCTTAGCGCGGGGACAAGAGACCCAGTACTTC
>TRBV10-3|TRBJ2-1|.|TRBD2
CAIGSRLASYNEQFF
TGTGCCATCGGCTCAAGACTAGCGAGTTACAATGAGCAGTTCTTC
>TRBV5-5|TRBJ2-3|few|TRBD2
CASSIRPSSGRTDTQYF
TGTGCCAGCAGCATCCGGCCTTCTAGCGGGAGGACAGATACGCAGTATTTT
>TRBV6-5|TRBJ2-7|.|.
CASSLNSGVDEQYF
TGTGCCAGCAGTTTAAATTCAGGGGTGGACGAGCAGTACTTC
>TRBV11-2|TRBJ2-7|few|TRBD2
CASSLAPSGSYEQYF
TGTGCCAGCAGCTTGGCGCCTAGCGGATCCTACGAGCAGTACTTC
>TRBV11-1|TRBJ2-2|.|.
CASRRWSMDWRGTGELFF
TGTGCCAGCAGACGATGGTCCATGGACTGGCGAGGCACCGGGGAGCTGTTTTTT